This T cell receptor beta chain is drawn from a study of blood T cell repertoires in COVID-19 (dated by TCRdb to about 2020). Regarding the study in general: The collaborator samples originated in the United States, Italy and Spain and spanned the acute and convalescent phases of COVID-19. Samples came from the ongoing ImmuneRACE study (first 160 participants) plus 1,254 subjects from 6 global collaborators. The material from the prospective study consisted of cDNA or gDNA derived from T cells, B-cell-depleted T cells, or PBMCs. Nearly every sample came with metadata listing a de-identified subject ID, COVID-19 status, age in years and sex. Where available, HLA class I and class II types were taken from metadata supplied by the sample provider and were not determined by assay-based typing. Subjects who had been exposed to COVID-19, were actively infected with it, or had recovered from it provided the deeply sampled blood TCRbeta repertoires that made up the dataset. A freely available public database, intended as a resource for researchers studying the immune response to SARS-CoV-2, is where the repertoires were released.

Worth noting for this clone: What this receptor recognizes is not known. Per-nucleotide qualities are absent, and no much larger clonotype sits a single base away.

TCRbeta CDR3 regions were amplified from genomic DNA using the immunoSEQ Assay, a bias-controlled multiplex PCR. As for how the authors treated the data: Nucleated cell counts per sample were estimated from amplification of reference gene primers within the assay. To quantify the absolute abundance of each unique TCRbeta CDR3 rearrangement, sequence reads were collapsed and filtered. For each sample, productive Simpson clonality was calculated by taking the square root of Simpson's diversity index across productive rearrangements. This is the immuneACCESS table as TCRdb keeps it, with only in-frame sequences that have V and J called. A part of the clones is gone; compared with another copy, unresolved V genes explain less than half, and the rest is unexplained. Clone size and the V and J calls come from that table; the DNA yielded D and trimming. The sample table shows about 240,000 clones, and roughly nine tenths are seen once. Of the sample, less than 8% is held by the ten largest clones.

The CDR3 runs 14 amino acids, cysteine and phenylalanine included. The read is trimmed to its CDR3 DNA, 42 bases read in frame from base 1. Reading the germline V gene gives CDR1 SGDLS and CDR2 YYNGEE. Germline trimming amounts to 4 bases on V and 1 base on J, with 4 as the count of junction bases outside the gene matches. The paper's findings and limits, for the study overall: How much clinical and demographic metadata was included differed by source and by participant, and the metadata was provided uncurated.

The collaborating institutions used their own protocols to collect whole blood in K2EDTA tubes. For TCRbeta analysis, collaborators shipped samples as frozen whole blood, isolated PBMCs, or DNA extracted from either of those sample types. This sequence originates from a man in his sixties with acute or convalescent COVID-19. Source material: peripheral blood. The chain links TRBV9 with TRBJ1-1, with 7 central nucleotides matching TRBD1. The base sequence is TGTGCCAGCAGCAACAGGGGTGCGAACACTGAAGCTTTCTTT. Translated, it reads CASSNRGANTEAFF. Full variable domain (CDR3 extended with the reference TRBV9 and TRBJ1-1 proteins): DSGVTQTPKHLITATGQRVTLRCSPRSGDLSVYWYQQSLDQGLQFLIQYYNGEERAKGNILERFSAQQFPDLHSELNLSSLELGDSALYFCASSNRGANTEAFFGQGTRLTVV.